A single sample is the source of the 26 T cell receptor beta chains below, sequenced in a study of blood T cell repertoires in COVID-19. Measured with immunoSEQ multiplex PCR; TCRdb has only the in-frame clones, and not every one. The sample includes fewer than 300,000 clones, about four fifths of them seen just once. The sample was peripheral blood. The receptor set was obtained from a woman in her late teens or twenties with acute or convalescent COVID-19.

This rearrangement joins TRBV19 to TRBJ1-5; maybe TRBD1 (5 bases). Trimming pared 4 bases from V and 0 bases from J, leaving 13 bases between. This CDR3 spans 16 amino acids. Germline-derived CDR1 and CDR2 are LNHDA and SQIVND (reference sequence). The CDR3 DNA reads TGTGCCAGTAGTACAGGCGGGGGATATAGCAATCAGCCCCAGCATTTT. Encoded protein: CASSTGGGYSNQPQHF.

The rearrangement joins TRBV6-5 to TRBJ2-1; D not certain. V shed 5 bases and J shed 0 bases, with 11 bases lying between them. Germline V gives CDR1 MNHEY, CDR2 SVGAGI. The CDR3 has 15 residues. The CDR3 sequence is CASSSPETSYNEQFF. The CDR3 nucleotides are TGTGCCAGCAGTAGCCCTGAAACCTCCTACAATGAGCAGTTCTTC.

J is TRBJ2-3 and V is TRBV27; 7 bases align to TRBD1. CDR3 length equals 16 residues. Germline-derived CDR1 and CDR2 are MNHEY and SMNVEV (reference sequence). Trimming at V came to 3 bases and at J to 4 bases, leaving 10 bases not matched to a gene. CDR3 amino acids: CASSFFGTDGSDTQYF. The CDR3 DNA is TGTGCCAGCAGTTTTTTTGGGACAGACGGGTCAGATACGCAGTATTTT.

As for this clone: This sample also contains other DNA sequences that code for the same CDR3. The chain recombines TRBV6-2 or TRBV6-3 with TRBJ2-7; 12 positions match TRBD2. Germline V gene lookup returns CDR1 MNHEY and CDR2 SVGEGT. V lost 4 bases and J lost 3; bases outside the gene matches: 10. The CDR3 extends over 17 amino acids. The chain's CDR3 is CASSSLRLAGVLYEQYF. CDR3 nucleotide sequence: TGTGCCAGCAGTTCTCTCCGACTAGCGGGAGTACTCTACGAGCAGTACTTC.

This clone turned up a few times. This chain uses TRBV28 with TRBJ2-4; a weak D match, TRBD2 (5 bases). V lost 5 bases to trimming and J lost 0 bases, with 17 bases between them. Germline V gene lookup returns CDR1 MDHEN and CDR2 SYDVKM. This CDR3 contains 17 residues. The CDR3 coding sequence is TGTGCCAGCAGTCCCCTCAAAGGGAGCTTAGCCAAAAACATTCAGTACTTC. Residues: CASSPLKGSLAKNIQYF.

The CDR3 region has the DNA TGTGCCAGTAGTATGCGGGAGGCCTACAATGAGCAGTTCTTC. Translating it yields CASSMREAYNEQFF. This rearrangement joins TRBV19 to TRBJ2-1; 8 positions agree with TRBD2. The CDR3 extends over 14 amino acids. The V gene end was trimmed by 3 bases and the J gene end by 2 bases; junction bases not matched to a gene: 0. CDR1 and CDR2 (germline): LNHDA, SQIVND (reference sequence). Complete variable domain (other parts from reference TRBV19 and TRBJ2-1): DGGITQSPKYLFRKEGQNVTLSCEQNLNHDAMYWYRQDPGQGLRLIYYSQIVNDFQKGDIAEGYSVSREKKESFPLTVTSAQKNPTAFYLCASSMREAYNEQFFGPGTRLTVL.

The chain joins TRBV9 to TRBJ2-5; D remains ambiguous. CDR3 length equals 16 residues. CDR1 is SGDLS and CDR2 is YYNGEE in the germline V gene. The V gene lost 0 bases and the J gene lost 2 bases, with 14 bases spanning the gap. CDR3 DNA sequence: TGTGCCAGCAGCGTAGCTACAGACCGAACACAAGAGACCCAGTACTTC. Amino acid sequence: CASSVATDRTQETQYF. Supplemented by reference TRBV9 and TRBJ2-5, the full variable domain reads DSGVTQTPKHLITATGQRVTLRCSPRSGDLSVYWYQQSLDQGLQFLIQYYNGEERAKGNILERFSAQQFPDLHSELNLSSLELGDSALYFCASSVATDRTQETQYFGPGTRLLVL.

J is TRBJ1-3 and V is TRBV10-3; D is unclear. The germline gives CDR1 ENHRY, CDR2 SYGVKD. This CDR3 comprises 15 residues. Trimming shortened V by 6 bases and J by 0 bases, and 12 bases separated the two germline ends. The CDR3 nucleotides are TGTGCCATCAGGGGAGATGGGAGCTCTGGAAACACCATATATTTT. Protein sequence: CAIRGDGSSGNTIYF.

The chain employs TRBV25-1 and TRBJ2-1; 7 bases match TRBD2. The V and J ends lost 6 bases and 8 bases, in that order; junction bases with no gene match: 4. This CDR3 is 12 amino acids long. Looked up from germline, CDR1 is MGHDK and CDR2 is SYGVNS. CDR3 protein: CASRWGGDEQFF. The CDR3 DNA reads as TGTGCCAGCAGATGGGGGGGGGATGAGCAGTTCTTC.

The chain couples TRBV7-6 to TRBJ2-7; 11 bases are a match to TRBD2. The germline V gene encodes CDR1 SGHVS and CDR2 FNYEAQ. The CDR3 sequence is 15 residues long. Germline trimming cut 5 bases from V and 3 bases from J; bases unmatched to any gene: 6. The CDR3 bases are TGTGCCAGCAGCCCTACTAGCGGGAGACACTACGAGCAGTACTTC. This sequence encodes CASSPTSGRHYEQYF.

CDR3 amino acids: CAWSVRTSYEQYF. CDR3 in DNA: TGTGCCTGGAGTGTTAGGACTTCCTACGAGCAGTACTTC. V gene TRBV30 combines with J gene TRBJ2-7, with a weak D call TRBD2 (5 bases). In germline, CDR1 is GTSNPN, CDR2 SVGIG (reference sequence). Trimming took 0 bases from V and 1 from J, leaving 7 bases between them. CDR3 length equals 13 residues.

The chain combines TRBV28 with TRBJ2-4; 7 nucleotides line up with TRBD1. CDR1 and CDR2 from the germline V gene are MDHEN and SYDVKM. The CDR3 loop spans 15 amino acids. The ends lost 1 base at V and 0 bases at J; junction bases unmatched: 0. CDR3 residues: CASSLSGGAKNIQYF. The DNA for the CDR3 is TGTGCCAGCAGTTTATCAGGGGGAGCCAAAAACATTCAGTACTTC.

This CDR3 reads CASSLGQGGDEQYF. CDR3 sequence (DNA): TGTGCCAGCAGCTTGGGACAGGGGGGCGACGAGCAGTACTTC. The V call is TRBV7-9, the J call TRBJ2-7; 11 nucleotides match TRBD1. V was clipped by 3 bases and J by 5 bases; unmatched bases: 3. The CDR3 sequence is 14 residues long. Germline V lookup: CDR1 SEHNR, CDR2 FQNEAQ (reference sequence).

This chain uses TRBV5-1 with TRBJ1-6; 8 positions agree with TRBD1. The V gene's germline CDR1 is SGHRS and CDR2 YFSETQ. J lost 3 bases, V lost 4 bases, and 9 bases had no gene match. This CDR3 is 17 amino acids long. The CDR3 DNA follows: TGCGCCAGCAGCCCGACAGGGGCATCATTCTATAATTCACCCCTCCACTTT. The encoded protein is CASSPTGASFYNSPLHF.

This rearrangement joins TRBV3-1 (or the pseudogene TRBV3-2) to TRBJ1-1, with D possibly matching TRBD1 (5 bases). The CDR3 loop spans 14 amino acids. Germline V gene lookup returns CDR1 LGHDT and CDR2 YNNKEL (reference sequence). V lost 1 base, J lost 1 base, and 7 bases lay in between. Here the CDR3 DNA reads TGTGCCAGCAGCCAAGGACAGCCGAACACTGAAGCTTTCTTT. Its translation is CASSQGQPNTEAFF.

The chain has TRBV4-1 and TRBJ1-2; 11 bases are shared with TRBD1. Germline values: CDR1 MGHRA, CDR2 YSYEKL. V lost 4 bases and J lost 4; bases outside the gene matches: 11. The CDR3 loop spans 17 amino acids. This CDR3 is CASSPASGQGVAYGYTF. CDR3 in DNA: TGCGCCAGCAGCCCAGCCTCGGGACAGGGGGTGGCCTATGGCTACACCTTC.

The chain combines TRBV5-6 with TRBJ2-1; 8 bases agree with TRBD2. The V gene's germline CDR1 is SGHDT and CDR2 YYEEEE. The ends lost 4 bases at V and 3 bases at J; junction bases unmatched: 6. This CDR3 is 15 amino acids long. CDR3 in DNA: TGTGCCAGCAGCGCCACTAGCGGTAACTACAATGAGCAGTTCTTC. Encoded protein: CASSATSGNYNEQFF.

The rearrangement joins TRBV11-2 to TRBJ1-3, with TRBD1 matching 9 bases. With 4 bases clipped from V and 0 bases from J, the junction kept 10 bases outside the gene matches. The CDR3 runs to 18 residues. Germline values: CDR1 SGHAT, CDR2 FQNNGV. The CDR3, as DNA: TGTGCCAGCAGCTCAATCACCGGGACAGGGCTCTCTGGAAACACCATATATTTT. Amino acids: CASSSITGTGLSGNTIYF. The complete variable domain, with remaining parts taken from reference TRBV11-2 and TRBJ1-3, reads EAGVAQSPRYKIIEKRQSVAFWCNPISGHATLYWYQQILGQGPKLLIQFQNNGVVDDSQLPKDRFSAERLKGVDSTLKIQPAKLEDSAVYLCASSSITGTGLSGNTIYFGEGSWLTVV.

The chain uses TRBV29-1 and TRBJ2-3; 8 positions match TRBD1. The CDR3 has 14 residues. The V gene end was trimmed by 5 bases and the J gene end by 2 bases; junction bases not matched to a gene: 6. Germline loops: CDR1 SQVTM, CDR2 ANQGSEA. The CDR3 sequence is CSVTGQDSTDTQYF. The CDR3 DNA reads as TGCAGCGTTACGGGACAGGATTCCACAGATACGCAGTATTTT.

The chain has TRBV18 and TRBJ1-5, with D possibly TRBD1 on 5 matching bases. CDR1 and CDR2 from the germline V gene are KGHSH and LQKENI. Trimming left V 3 bases short and J 3 bases short, with 12 bases between. The CDR3 spans 15 residues. CDR3 protein: CASSPSDSPNQPQHF. The CDR3 DNA is TGTGCCAGCTCACCTTCCGACAGTCCCAATCAGCCCCAGCATTTT.

The chain links TRBV6-5 to TRBJ1-6; unclear D gene. The germline V gene encodes CDR1 MNHEY and CDR2 SVGAGI. The CDR3 covers 15 residues. With 2 bases removed from V and 7 bases from J, the gap between germline ends came to 12 bases. The CDR3 sequence: CASSYGFMRNSPLHF. The CDR3 DNA is TGTGCCAGCAGTTACGGATTTATGAGGAATTCACCCCTCCACTTT.

This chain links TRBV28 with TRBJ2-3; 8 nucleotides line up with TRBD2. The CDR3 runs 15 residues. The J segment lost 0 bases and the V segment lost 5 bases, leaving 4 bases of the junction unmatched. Germline V CDR1 and CDR2: MDHEN, SYDVKM. The CDR3 is CASSLSGASTDTQYF. Written as DNA, the CDR3 is TGTGCCAGCAGTCTTAGCGGGGCAAGCACAGATACGCAGTATTTT.

V is TRBV19 and J is TRBJ2-1, with 12 bases matching TRBD2. Per germline, CDR1 LNHDA and CDR2 SQIVND (reference sequence). The V segment lost 6 bases and the J segment 7 bases; nucleotides outside the gene matches: 31. CDR3 length: 23 residues. The CDR3 DNA follows: TGTGCCAGTAGCGGAAGTCGACTAGCGGGAGTCTTCAGGGGTTTTGGGACGGGGAATGAGCAGTTCTTC. It translates to CASSGSRLAGVFRGFGTGNEQFF.

CDR3 nucleotides: TGTGCCAGCAGGCCTCCAGGGGGCCGCAATCAGCCCCAGCATTTT. Translated, it gives CASRPPGGRNQPQHF. The chain has TRBV6-5 and TRBJ1-5, with 8 bases that match TRBD1. With V trimmed by 6 bases and J by 2 bases, 6 bases remained unmatched. The germline gives CDR1 MNHEY, CDR2 SVGAGI. The CDR3 is made up of 15 amino acids.

This clone occurred a few times. The gene calls are TRBV4-3 and TRBJ1-5; D is uncertain. Trimming took 1 base from V and 1 from J, leaving 5 bases between them. The CDR3 loop spans 14 amino acids. CDR1 and CDR2 from the germline V gene are LGHNA and YSLEER. The CDR3 DNA reads TGCGCCAGCAGCCAAGGACTGAGCAATCAGCCCCAGCATTTT. It yields the protein CASSQGLSNQPQHF.

The chain has TRBV5-8 and TRBJ2-7; 7 nucleotides agree with TRBD2. With V trimmed by 0 bases and J by 2 bases, 5 bases remained unmatched. This CDR3 spans 15 amino acids. CDR1 and CDR2 from the germline V gene are SGHTS and YDEGEE. This chain's CDR3 is CASSLVASGPYEQYF. CDR3 in DNA: TGTGCCAGCAGCTTGGTCGCTAGCGGCCCCTACGAGCAGTACTTC.